This T cell receptor beta chain was identified during a study of cytomegalovirus exposure and HLA in healthy donors. Findings and limits, study-wide: For presence/absence analyses, sequencing depth was assumed to be roughly uniform across donors. In an earlier analysis, most TCR beta V segments were productive about 87% or about 30% of the time.

Primers included in the PCR were 60 Vbeta and 13 Jbeta primers. Measured with immunoSEQ multiplex PCR; TCRdb has only the in-frame clones, and not every one. The sample shows 150,000 to 200,000 clones, around 80% of them seen only once. Regarding this clone: Its antigen remains unknown.

Sequencing input: PBMCs. The clonotype originates from a woman younger than 45 in good health and CMV-seropositive.

The CDR3 nucleotides read TGTGCCTCCTCGAATCAGAACTATGGCTACACCTTC. Translation gives CASSNQNYGYTF. The chain employs TRBV19 and TRBJ1-2; D is uncertain. The CDR3 consists of 12 residues. The germline V and J ends were trimmed by 11 bases and 2 bases, with 12 bases remaining between them. Per the germline V gene, CDR1 is LNHDA and CDR2 is SQIVND (reference sequence).